Listed below are T cell receptor beta chains from one sample, sequenced in a study of CD8+ T cells in alopecia areata. Method: immunoSEQ multiplex PCR; TCRdb's copy keeps in-frame clones and lacks some. Here the sample spans some 150,000 clones, 62% being singletons. Sequenced material: CD8+ T cells sorted from blood. The receptors shown here come from a human donor in good health. The CDR3 runs from the conserved cysteine through the conserved F or W. D genes are given only for firm matches. Size tells how often a clone was seen (once, few, many) or the class of an expanded clone, and some rows leave it out.

>TRBD1|TRBJ2-3|.|TRBV28
TGTGCCAGCAGTCTTGGGACAGACAGCACAGATACGCAGTATTTT
CASSLGTDSTDTQYF
>.|TRBJ2-2|.|TRBV29-1
TGCAGCGTCGCCGGGACTCCGGGAACCGGGGAGCTGTTTTTT
CSVAGTPGTGELFF
>.|TRBJ1-1|.|TRBV6-5
TGTGCCAGCAGACCGGCAGGCCCCACTGAAGCTTTCTTT
CASRPAGPTEAFF
>.|TRBJ2-1|.|TRBV19
TGTGCCAGCCATCAGGGTAGGGAGCAGTTCTTC
CASHQGREQFF
>.|TRBJ2-2|.|TRBV5-1
TGCGCCAGCAGCTTGGCAGCTCCCGCCGGGGAGCTGTTTTTT
CASSLAAPAGELFF
>TRBD2|TRBJ2-1|.|TRBV9
TGTGCCAGCAGCGTTGGGGCGGGAGTGGATGAGCAGTTCTTC
CASSVGAGVDEQFF
>.|TRBJ2-7|many|TRBV5-1
TGCGCCAGCAGCGAGTCCGGGGGGCAGTGGGACGAGCAGTACTTC
CASSESGGQWDEQYF
>.|TRBJ2-1|.|TRBV6-5
TGTGCCAGCACCTCCCTTGGGGATGAGCAGTTCTTC
CASTSLGDEQFF
>TRBD2|TRBJ2-1|.|TRBV2
TGTGCCAGCAGTGAGGCTCTAGCGGGAGAGGACTCCTACAATGAGCAGTTCTTC
CASSEALAGEDSYNEQFF
>TRBD1|TRBJ1-5|.|TRBV11-2
TGTGCCAGCAGCACGGGACAGGGGGCGGGTCAGCCCCAGCATTTT
CASSTGQGAGQPQHF
>TRBD1|TRBJ2-1|few|TRBV6-5
TGTGCCAGCAGTTCCGGGACAGGAGGAAATGAGCAGTTCTTC
CASSSGTGGNEQFF